This entry lists 26 T cell receptor beta chains sequenced from one sample in a study. Cells sorted as Tregs were CD4+, CD25+ and CD127-/low. TCRdb processed the 5' RACE reads anew with MiXCR; each CDR3 protein has one entry. The data hold approximately 50,000 distinct CDR3 sequences, with around 20% observed a single time. Source material: tumor-infiltrating Tregs sorted from the breast tumor. All receptors derive from a female donor with breast cancer.

The gene calls are TRBV7-9 and TRBJ1-5; D may be TRBD1 (5 bases). This CDR3 region has 13 residues. V dropped 5 bases and J dropped 6 bases, with 11 bases sitting between them. Germline values: CDR1 SEHNR, CDR2 FQNEAQ (reference sequence). This CDR3 reads CASSQGSRQPQHF. DNA of the CDR3: TGTGCCAGCAGCCAGGGTTCTCGTCAGCCCCAGCATTTT.

This clonotype was seen a few times. The rearrangement uses TRBV6-5 and TRBJ1-1; no clear D gene. This CDR3 is 11 amino acids long. The germline V and J ends were trimmed by 6 bases and 2 bases, with 4 bases remaining between them. Per germline, CDR1 MNHEY and CDR2 SVGAGI. The CDR3: CASSGNTEAFF. The CDR3 bases are TGTGCCAGCAGCGGCAACACTGAAGCTTTCTTT.

A few counts support this clonotype. A read error may account for a junction end that differs from germline. The CDR3 nucleotides are TGCGGCGTTCCCAGGGGGCAAGAGACCCAGTACTTC. It is translated as CGVPRGQETQYF. The chain combines TRBV29-1 with TRBJ2-5; 7 bases match TRBD1. Germline V CDR1 and CDR2: SQVTM, ANQGSEA. The CDR3 length is 12 residues.

The J gene is TRBJ2-2, the V gene TRBV29-1; perhaps TRBD1 as D (5 bases). Trimming removed 4 bases at V and 1 base at J, with 10 bases between. Germline CDR1 is SQVTM and CDR2 is ANQGSEA. The CDR3 contains 14 residues. CDR3 sequence (DNA): TGCAGCGTTGTGTCTGACAGGAACACCGGGGAGCTGTTTTTT. This translates into CSVVSDRNTGELFF.

V is TRBV2 and J is TRBJ1-5, with TRBD1 matching over 7 bases. J gave up 7 bases and V 6 bases, and 12 bases lay outside the gene matches. Germline assignment: CDR1 SNHLY and CDR2 FYNNEI. The CDR3 runs to 15 residues. The CDR3 DNA sequence: TGTGCCAGCAGCGCCGGGACAGAGGGCGGGCAGCCCCAGCATTTT. Residues: CASSAGTEGGQPQHF.

The V and J genes are TRBV5-1 and TRBJ2-7, with TRBD2 matching 7 bases. CDR1 is SGHRS and CDR2 is YFSETQ in the germline V gene. CDR3 length equals 14 residues. After removal of 3 bases from V and 4 bases from J, the junction contained 7 bases not matched to a gene. DNA for the CDR3: TGCGCCAGCAGCTGGGAGCGGGAACCATACGAGCAGTACTTC. Protein product: CASSWEREPYEQYF.

With respect to this clonotype: A junction boundary mismatches the germline segment, possibly from a read error. CDR3 region: CGARLGGPGNTIYF. The CDR3 nucleotides are TGCGGTGCCCGCCTTGGGGGGCCTGGAAACACCATATATTTT. J is TRBJ1-3 and V is TRBV20-1; perhaps TRBD1 as D (6 bases). Germline CDR1 DFQATT, CDR2 SNEGSKA (reference sequence). This CDR3 spans 14 amino acids.

The chain recombines TRBV29-1 with TRBJ2-3; D is unresolved. Judging by the DNA end, TRBJ1-5 fits better; the J call may be wrong. CDR3 size: 15 residues. Germline assignment: CDR1 SQVTM and CDR2 ANQGSEA. CDR3 region: CSVHGLAGVVDTQHF. The CDR3, as DNA: TGCAGCGTACACGGACTAGCGGGAGTTGTAGATACGCAGCATTTT.

The CDR3 here is CSARIAERYNEQFF. CDR3 in DNA: TGCAGTGCTAGAATAGCGGAGCGCTACAATGAGCAGTTCTTC. This sequence joins TRBV20-1 and TRBJ2-1; possible D gene TRBD2, 6 bases. Trimming left V 2 bases short and J 3 bases short, with 11 bases between. Germline V gene lookup returns CDR1 DFQATT and CDR2 SNEGSKA (reference sequence). The CDR3 extends over 14 amino acids.

V gene TRBV6-6 combines with J gene TRBJ1-6; unclear D gene. CDR1 and CDR2 (germline): MNHNY, SVGAGI (reference sequence). V lost 6 bases to trimming and J lost 7 bases, with 13 bases between them. The CDR3 runs 14 residues. In DNA form, the CDR3 reads TGTGCCAGCAGGGGTGCAGGAAGCAATTCACCCCTCCACTTT. Its translation: CASRGAGSNSPLHF.

This clonotype occurred a few times. The chain couples TRBV5-1 to TRBJ2-5; tentatively, D is TRBD1 (5 bases). V lost 4 bases and J 3 bases, leaving 10 bases between the germline ends. The CDR3 contains 13 residues. Per germline, CDR1 SGHRS and CDR2 YFSETQ. The CDR3 DNA sequence: TGCGCCAGCAGCCTCGGACATAAAGAGACCCAGTACTTC. It translates to CASSLGHKETQYF.

This clonotype was recorded many times. This chain links TRBV5-1 with TRBJ2-5; the D gene is possibly TRBD1 (6 bases). Trimming stripped 4 bases from V and 5 bases from J, with 15 bases between. Per the germline V gene, CDR1 is SGHRS and CDR2 is YFSETQ. This CDR3 has 14 residues. CDR3 amino acids: CASSGLTGLETQYF. The DNA of the CDR3 is TGCGCCAGCAGCGGCCTCACAGGGTTGGAGACCCAGTACTTC.

A few counts support this clonotype. The chain has TRBV30 and TRBJ1-1, with D uncertain. Per the germline V gene, CDR1 is GTSNPN and CDR2 is SVGIG (reference sequence). The CDR3 spans 13 residues. The CDR3 bases are TGTTCCCATTCAAGGGTCAAGAACACTGAAGCTTTCTTT. As protein: CSHSRVKNTEAFF. The whole variable domain, remainder taken from reference TRBV30 and TRBJ1-1, is SQTIHQWPATLVQPVGSPLSLECTVEGTSNPNLYWYRQAAGRGLQLLFYSVGIGQISSEVPQNLSASRPQDRQFILSSKKLLLSDSGFYLCSHSRVKNTEAFFGQGTRLTVV.

The sample holds many counts of this clonotype. The V gene is TRBV15, the J gene TRBJ1-1; tentative D call: TRBD1 (5 bases). The CDR3 is 17 amino acids. Germline V CDR1 and CDR2: LNHNV, YYDKDF (reference sequence). Between the trimmed V and J ends, which lost 1 base and 0 bases, there was a span of 15 bases. The CDR3 reads CATSRARTLDMNTEAFF. CDR3 in DNA: TGTGCCACCAGCAGAGCAAGGACACTGGACATGAACACTGAAGCTTTCTTT.

This clonotype occurred a few times. The chain is built from TRBV5-5 and TRBJ1-2; D perhaps matches TRBD1 (5 bases). CDR3 size: 14 residues. With 5 bases removed from V and 8 bases from J, the gap between germline ends came to 19 bases. The germline gives CDR1 SGHKS, CDR2 YYEKEE (reference sequence). The CDR3 DNA reads TGTGCCAGCAGTCTGAGGTGGGGGAGCGACGGCTACACCTTC. The encoded protein is CASSLRWGSDGYTF.

This chain connects TRBV20-1 to TRBJ1-5; 10 nucleotides match TRBD1. J gave up 2 bases and V 6 bases, and 4 bases lay outside the gene matches. This CDR3 spans 14 amino acids. Germline CDR1 reads DFQATT; CDR2 reads SNEGSKA (reference sequence). DNA of the CDR3: TGCAGTGCCCGACAGGGGGCTCGCAATCAGCCCCAGCATTTT. Amino acids: CSARQGARNQPQHF.

V gene TRBV6-5 combines with J gene TRBJ2-7, with 13 bases lining up with TRBD2. Germline loops: CDR1 MNHEY, CDR2 SVGAGI. CDR3 length: 17 residues. Trimming cost V 5 bases and J 5 bases; bases outside gene matches: 12. The CDR3 nucleotides read TGTGCCAGCAGTCCACCGAGGACTAGCGGGGGAGGTAACGAGCAGTACTTC. Encoded protein: CASSPPRTSGGGNEQYF.

This clonotype was counted ten times or more. The chain carries TRBV27 and TRBJ2-1; no firm D call. V lost 4 bases and J lost 5, with 12 bases in between. The CDR3 length is 14 residues. CDR1 MNHEY and CDR2 SMNVEV come from the germline V gene (reference sequence). CDR3 region: CASSSAIINNEQFF. In DNA form, the CDR3 reads TGTGCCAGCAGTTCAGCGATTATCAACAATGAGCAGTTCTTC.

Notes on this clonotype: This CDR3 is missing its conserved last phenylalanine or tryptophan, likely due to a read error. The chain combines TRBV6-6 with TRBJ1-1; D ambiguous. Germline V CDR1 and CDR2: MNHNY, SVGAGI (reference sequence). This CDR3 region has 14 residues. V lost 8 bases and J 0 bases, leaving 13 bases between the germline ends. CDR3 coding DNA: TGTGCCAGCCGGAGAAGGGAAATGAACACTGAAGCTTTCTCT. Translated: CASRRREMNTEAFS.

This clonotype was seen at least ten times. V gene TRBV20-1 combines with J gene TRBJ1-1; no reliable D call. The V and J ends lost 1 base and 7 bases respectively, with 7 bases between them. CDR1 is DFQATT, CDR2 SNEGSKA, per germline (reference sequence). This CDR3 has 11 residues. CDR3 bases: TGCAGTGCTAGAGGGGTAGGTGAAGCTTTCTTT. It yields the protein CSARGVGEAFF.

This clonotype was recorded a few times. The genes are TRBV6-2 or TRBV6-3 and TRBJ2-3; D might be TRBD2 (5 bases). Trimming left V 2 bases short and J 6 bases short, with 12 bases between. This CDR3 comprises 14 residues. Per germline, CDR1 MNHEY and CDR2 SVGEGT. In nucleotides, the CDR3 is TGTGCCAGCAGTTACCGGGGAGCAAAGGATACGCAGTATTTT. This gives the protein CASSYRGAKDTQYF.

About this clonotype: A read error is possible here, since a much larger clone lies one base away. The chain has TRBV5-1 and TRBJ2-1, with D tentatively TRBD2 (6 bases). The CDR3 is 14 residues long. CDR1 is SGHRS and CDR2 is YFSETQ in the germline V gene. The CDR3 nucleotides are TGCGCCAACAGCTCATCGACTAGTTCCAATGAGCAGTTCTTC. This gives the protein CANSSSTSSNEQFF.

In this sample, this clonotype turned up a few times. This chain connects TRBV5-1 to TRBJ2-2, with 8 bases identical to TRBD2. Germline trimming cut 4 bases from V and 5 bases from J; bases unmatched to any gene: 7. Looked up from germline, CDR1 is SGHRS and CDR2 is YFSETQ. CDR3 length: 15 residues. The DNA of the CDR3 is TGCGCCAGCAGCCCCGGGACTAGTCGAACCGGGGAGCTGTTTTTT. It codes for CASSPGTSRTGELFF.

This clonotype showed up many times. In nucleotides, the CDR3 is TGTGCCAGCAGCGCGGACTCAACGCAGTATTTT. It is translated as CASSADSTQYF. The rearrangement links TRBV5-6 to TRBJ2-3; D may be TRBD2 (5 bases). There are 11 residues in the CDR3. Germline V CDR1 and CDR2: SGHDT, YYEEEE. Trimming removed 4 bases from V and 9 bases from J, with 9 bases in between. Combining the CDR3 with reference TRBV5-6 and TRBJ2-3 gives the whole variable domain DAGVTQSPTHLIKTRGQQVTLRCSPKSGHDTVSWYQQALGQGPQFIFQYYEEEERQRGNFPDRFSGHQFPNYSSELNVNALLLGDSALYLCASSADSTQYFGPGTRLTVL.

This clonotype was seen more than once but under ten times. V is TRBV20-1 and J is TRBJ2-5; 9 nucleotides align to TRBD2. The CDR3 is made up of 19 amino acids. The J segment lost 0 bases and the V segment lost 2 bases, leaving 16 bases of the junction unmatched. Germline assignment: CDR1 DFQATT and CDR2 SNEGSKA (reference sequence). CDR3: CSARSRRTSETPYQETQYF. The CDR3 nucleotides read TGCAGTGCTAGATCGCGGAGGACTAGCGAGACCCCGTACCAAGAGACCCAGTACTTC.

This clonotype was counted ten times or more. The chain carries TRBV7-9 and TRBJ2-1; D gene uncertain. From germline, CDR1 is SEHNR and CDR2 FQNEAQ (reference sequence). Between the trimmed V and J ends, which lost 5 bases and 2 bases, there was a span of 7 bases. The CDR3 consists of 13 residues. The CDR3 DNA reads TGTGCCAGCAGCCCTATTCCCTACAATGAGCAGTTCTTC. This codes for CASSPIPYNEQFF. Together with reference TRBV7-9 and TRBJ2-1, the CDR3 gives the full variable domain: DTGVSQNPRHKITKRGQNVTFRCDPISEHNRLYWYRQTLGQGPEFLTYFQNEAQLEKSRLLSDRFSAERPKGSFSTLEIQRTEQGDSAMYLCASSPIPYNEQFFGPGTRLTVL.